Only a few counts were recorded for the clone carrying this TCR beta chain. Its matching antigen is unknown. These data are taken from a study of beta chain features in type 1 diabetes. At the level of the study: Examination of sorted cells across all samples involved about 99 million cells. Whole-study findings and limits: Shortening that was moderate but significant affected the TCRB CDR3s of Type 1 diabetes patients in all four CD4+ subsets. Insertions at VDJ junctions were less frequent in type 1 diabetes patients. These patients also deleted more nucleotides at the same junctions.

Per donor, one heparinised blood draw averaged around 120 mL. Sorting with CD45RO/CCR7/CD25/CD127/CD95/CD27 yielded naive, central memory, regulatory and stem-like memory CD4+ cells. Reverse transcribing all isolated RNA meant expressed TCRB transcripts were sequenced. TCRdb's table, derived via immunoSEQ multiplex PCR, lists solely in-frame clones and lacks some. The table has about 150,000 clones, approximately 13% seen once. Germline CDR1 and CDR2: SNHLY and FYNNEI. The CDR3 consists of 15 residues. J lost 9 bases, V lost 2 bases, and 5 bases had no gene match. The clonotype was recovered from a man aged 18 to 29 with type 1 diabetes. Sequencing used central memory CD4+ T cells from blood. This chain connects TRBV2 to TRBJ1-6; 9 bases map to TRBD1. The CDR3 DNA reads TGTGCCAGCAGTGAAATGGGGACAGGGATTTCACCCCTCCACTTT. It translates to CASSEMGTGISPLHF. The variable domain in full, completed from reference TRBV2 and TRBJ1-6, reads EPEVTQTPSHQVTQMGQEVILRCVPISNHLYFYWYRQILGQKVEFLVSFYNNEISEKSEIFDDQFSVERPDGSNFTLKIRSTKLEDSAMYFCASSEMGTGISPLHFGNGTRLTVT.